Listed here are 12 T cell receptor beta chains from one sample, sequenced in a study of blood T cell repertoires in COVID-19. Libraries were prepared by immunoSEQ multiplex PCR; TCRdb keeps only in-frame clonotypes and omits some of them. The repertoire consists of about 260,000 clones, with 70% to 90% occurring once and the leading ten covering 3% to 4%. What was sequenced was peripheral blood. The source of these receptors is a woman aged 40 to 49 with acute or convalescent COVID-19.

This rearrangement joins TRBV2 to TRBJ1-1; TRBD1 agrees at 9 bases. The CDR3 is 14 residues long. CDR1 and CDR2 (germline): SNHLY, FYNNEI. V lost 7 bases to trimming and J lost 5 bases; unmatched junction nucleotides: 8. In nucleotides, the CDR3 is TGTGCCAGCAAACTACAGGGGGCAGGTACTGAAGCTTTCTTT. Protein sequence: CASKLQGAGTEAFF. The whole variable domain, remainder taken from reference TRBV2 and TRBJ1-1, is EPEVTQTPSHQVTQMGQEVILRCVPISNHLYFYWYRQILGQKVEFLVSFYNNEISEKSEIFDDQFSVERPDGSNFTLKIRSTKLEDSAMYFCASKLQGAGTEAFFGQGTRLTVV.

The chain has TRBV10-2 and TRBJ1-4; D ambiguous. The V end was cut by 6 bases, the J end by 6 bases, with 14 bases between. CDR1 is WSHSY, CDR2 SAAADI, per germline. This CDR3 has 14 residues. The CDR3: CASSKFNGDEKLFF. In DNA, the CDR3 is TGCGCCAGCAGCAAGTTTAACGGGGATGAAAAACTGTTTTTT.

This chain connects TRBV30 to TRBJ1-2; D perhaps matches TRBD1 (5 bases). This CDR3 contains 14 residues. Deletions cut 3 bases from V and 4 bases from J, with 15 bases between. Per the germline V gene, CDR1 is GTSNPN and CDR2 is SVGIG (reference sequence). This CDR3 reads CAWSSSGLIYGYTF. The DNA of the CDR3 is TGTGCCTGGAGCAGCTCGGGACTGATCTATGGCTACACCTTC.

This sequence joins TRBV19 and TRBJ1-1, with D maybe TRBD1 (6 bases). In germline, CDR1 is LNHDA, CDR2 SQIVND (reference sequence). CDR3 length: 16 residues. The V end lost 7 bases, the J end lost 1 base, and 19 bases lay between the germline ends. The CDR3 sequence: CASTNEAGGTNTEAFF. The CDR3 nucleotides are TGTGCCAGTACCAACGAGGCGGGGGGCACGAACACTGAAGCTTTCTTT.

The chain employs TRBV6-6 and TRBJ2-2; D is unclear. Trimming took 6 bases from V and 1 from J, leaving 15 bases between them. Germline loops: CDR1 MNHNY, CDR2 SVGAGI (reference sequence). The CDR3 runs 16 residues. CDR3 loop: CASSPAVALNTGELFF. The DNA of the CDR3 is TGTGCCAGCAGCCCGGCGGTGGCCCTGAACACCGGGGAGCTGTTTTTT.

The chain links TRBV12-3 or TRBV12-4 to TRBJ1-6; weak D call: TRBD1 (5 bases). V was cut by 7 bases and J by 8 bases, with 12 bases left in between. The CDR3 contains 13 residues. The chain's CDR3 is CASTIGDDSPLHF. CDR3 nucleotide sequence: TGTGCCAGCACCATAGGGGATGATTCACCCCTCCACTTT.

This rearrangement joins TRBV4-1 to TRBJ1-4; D gene ambiguous. Per the germline V gene, CDR1 is MGHRA and CDR2 is YSYEKL. Deletions cut 0 bases from V and 7 bases from J, with 12 bases between. There are 15 residues in the CDR3. The chain's CDR3 is CASSQEGGYGEKLFF. The CDR3 region has the DNA TGCGCCAGCAGCCAAGAGGGCGGGTATGGTGAAAAACTGTTTTTT.

This clone was recorded a few times. The chain is built from TRBV6-4 and TRBJ1-1; 11 bases line up with TRBD1. The CDR3 consists of 14 residues. Germline loops: CDR1 MRHNA, CDR2 SNTAGT. The V segment lost 3 bases and the J segment 4 bases; nucleotides outside the gene matches: 1. CDR3 in amino acids: CASSEGTGGTEAFF. CDR3 DNA sequence: TGTGCCAGCAGTGAGGGGACAGGGGGCACTGAAGCTTTCTTT.

V and J are TRBV5-1 and TRBJ2-3, with TRBD2 as a possible D gene (5 bases). The CDR3 runs 16 residues. V dropped 0 bases and J dropped 0 bases, with 11 bases sitting between them. The germline gives CDR1 SGHRS, CDR2 YFSETQ. The CDR3 loop reads CASSLGLPSSTDTQYF. As DNA, the CDR3 is TGCGCCAGCAGCTTGGGACTACCAAGTAGCACAGATACGCAGTATTTT. Full variable domain (rest looked up from reference TRBV5-1 and TRBJ2-3): KAGVTQTPRYLIKTRGQQVTLSCSPISGHRSVSWYQQTPGQGLQFLFEYFSETQRNKGNFPGRFSGRQFSNSRSEMNVSTLELGDSALYLCASSLGLPSSTDTQYFGPGTRLTVL.

The chain carries TRBV28 and TRBJ1-1; D is perhaps TRBD1 (5 bases). This CDR3 comprises 14 residues. Germline CDR1 and CDR2: MDHEN and SYDVKM. Trimming shortened V by 5 bases and J by 1 base, and 11 bases separated the two germline ends. The CDR3 DNA is TGTGCCAGCAGTCAAGGTGGGGCGAACACTGAAGCTTTCTTT. Translation gives CASSQGGANTEAFF.

The genes are TRBV3-1 (or the pseudogene TRBV3-2) and TRBJ2-3, with TRBD2 matching over 10 bases. The germline V gene encodes CDR1 LGHDT and CDR2 YNNKEL (reference sequence). V lost 5 bases and J lost 4; bases outside the gene matches: 15. The CDR3 spans 18 residues. CDR3 protein: CASSEIPAAGGLADTQYF. The CDR3 DNA follows: TGTGCCAGCAGCGAAATTCCCGCAGCGGGGGGGCTCGCAGATACGCAGTATTTT.

V and J are TRBV5-1 and TRBJ1-4; the match to TRBD1 covers 7 bases. After removal of 4 bases from V and 8 bases from J, the junction contained 8 bases not matched to a gene. The CDR3 covers 14 residues. Germline V gene lookup returns CDR1 SGHRS and CDR2 YFSETQ. As DNA, the CDR3 is TGCGCCAGCAGCGAGGGACAGCCAGGGGAAAAACTGTTTTTT. It specifies CASSEGQPGEKLFF.